This TCR beta chain was sequenced for a study of cytomegalovirus exposure and HLA in healthy donors. In the study overall: Most donors, about 82% of several hundred genotyped, fell in the Caucasian-associated ancestry cluster. Study-level points and caveats: Associated with HLA alleles at 0.05 false discovery rate in a later analysis were some 16,000 TCR beta sequences.

The germline V gene encodes CDR1 WNHNN and CDR2 SYGVQD (reference sequence). CDR3 size: 15 residues. V was pared by 6 bases and J by 1 base, with 13 bases between. This clone appeared a single time. Its antigen is not known. The PCR made use of 60 Vbeta and 13 Jbeta primers. Profiled with immunoSEQ multiplex PCR; TCRdb holds only in-frame clones, not every one. The sample gives around 200,000 clones, around 80% of which show up once; under 2.5% is in the top ten. The material sequenced was PBMCs. This sequence originates from a young woman in good health and CMV-seropositive. This chain joins TRBV10-1 and TRBJ2-1; D may be TRBD1 (6 bases). CDR3 DNA sequence: TGCGCCAGCAGCCAGGACAGAGGGTCCTACAATGAGCAGTTCTTC. Encoded protein: CASSQDRGSYNEQFF.